The rows below give T cell receptor beta chains drawn from one sample of a study of identical twins. TCRdb re-analysed the 5' RACE reads in MiXCR, keeping a single row per CDR3 protein. This sample has hundreds of thousands of distinct CDR3 sequences, with around an eighth found just once. Separately, the same data were catalogued under a study of yellow fever vaccine responses in identical twins.

Sequencing was carried out using PBMCs. These receptor sequences come from a woman between 18 and 29 years old in good health. Each CDR3 is given with its conserved first and last residue. A D gene is named only where the DNA matches it firmly. Only some rows state a clone size, as once, few, many or a class for expanded clones.

>TRBJ2-5|-|TRBD1|TRBV11-2
CASSFLPDRETQYF
TGTGCCAGCAGCTTCCTTCCGGACAGGGAGACCCAGTACTTC
>TRBJ1-2|-|-|TRBV7-8
CASSEEDRLNYGYTF
TGTGCCAGCAGCGAAGAGGACAGACTGAACTATGGCTACACCTTC
>TRBJ2-1|-|-|TRBV11-3
CASSPTTDRTTNEQFF
TGTGCCAGCAGCCCCACAACCGACAGGACAACCAATGAGCAGTTCTTC
>TRBJ2-6|-|TRBD2|TRBV12-3/TRBV12-4
CASSSLLAGGTGANVLTF
TGTGCCAGCAGTTCCCTACTAGCGGGAGGTACTGGGGCCAACGTCCTGACTTTC
>TRBJ2-6|many|-|TRBV14
CASSQEPPSGANVLTF
TGTGCCAGCAGCCAAGAACCCCCCTCTGGGGCCAACGTCCTGACTTTC
>TRBJ2-1|-|-|TRBV5-4
CASSPTADRDYQNEQFF
TGTGCCAGCAGCCCAACCGCGGACCGAGACTACCAAAATGAGCAGTTCTTC
>TRBJ2-3|-|TRBD1|TRBV2
CASSPPRGQGRDTQYF
TGTGCCAGCTCCCCCCCCCGTGGACAGGGGCGGGATACGCAGTATTTT
>TRBJ1-1|-|TRBD1|TRBV6-1
CASSGGQAGRTEAFF
TGTGCCAGCAGTGGGGGACAGGCGGGGAGGACTGAAGCTTTCTTT
>TRBJ2-5|-|TRBD2|TRBV5-1
CASSLASREGETQYF
TGCGCCAGCAGCTTGGCCAGTCGGGAGGGAGAGACCCAGTACTTC
>TRBJ2-7|few|TRBD1|TRBV18
CASSDRGSSYEQYF
TGTGCCAGCTCGGACAGGGGGAGCTCCTACGAGCAGTACTTC
>TRBJ1-5|-|-|TRBV28
CASTPRGLGSNQPQHF
TGTGCCAGCACCCCTCGCGGCCTTGGGAGCAATCAGCCCCAGCATTTT
>TRBJ2-1|-|-|TRBV24-1
CATSSGNEQFF
TGTGCCACCAGTAGCGGTAATGAGCAGTTCTTC
>TRBJ1-1|-|-|TRBV11-2
CASSLAGGLSTEAFF
TGTGCCAGCAGCTTAGCGGGGGGGCTGAGCACTGAAGCTTTCTTT
>TRBJ2-2|-|-|TRBV5-6
CASSLAGQFRELFF
TGTGCCAGCAGCTTGGCTGGACAGTTCCGGGAGCTGTTTTTT
>TRBJ1-1|many|TRBD1|TRBV24-1
CATSDTGTGDTNTEAFF
TGTGCCACCAGTGATACCGGGACAGGGGATACAAACACTGAAGCTTTCTTT
>TRBJ2-2|-|TRBD2|TRBV7-8
CASSLGGPSGSWNTGELFF
TGTGCCAGCAGCTTAGGGGGGCCTAGCGGGAGCTGGAACACCGGGGAGCTGTTTTTT
>TRBJ1-1|-|-|TRBV12-3/TRBV12-4
CASTALWEAFF
TGTGCCAGCACGGCATTGTGGGAAGCTTTCTTT
>TRBJ2-3|few|-|TRBV6-1
CASSENVGSTDTQYF
TGTGCCAGCAGTGAAAACGTCGGTAGCACAGATACGCAGTATTTT
>TRBJ1-1|few|-|TRBV4-2
CASSQEWGFLNTEAFF
TGTGCCAGCAGCCAAGAATGGGGGTTCTTGAACACTGAAGCTTTCTTT
>TRBJ2-3|few|TRBD2|TRBV4-1
CASSRGTSGARADTQYF
TGCGCCAGCAGCCGAGGGACTAGCGGGGCCCGCGCAGATACGCAGTATTTT
>TRBJ1-2|-|TRBD1|TRBV28
CASTADRQGPLGGYTF
TGTGCCAGCACCGCGGACCGACAGGGGCCCCTTGGTGGCTACACCTTC
>TRBJ2-3|few|-|TRBV7-9
CASSPRGDVGTDTQYF
TGTGCCAGCAGCCCCCGTGGAGATGTGGGCACAGATACGCAGTATTTT
>TRBJ2-7|few|TRBD2|TRBV4-2
CASSQELAGTSYEQYF
TGTGCCAGCAGCCAAGAACTAGCGGGAACCTCCTACGAGCAGTACTTC
>TRBJ1-2|few|-|TRBV24-1
CATSVGVNYGYTF
TGTGCCACCAGTGTTGGAGTTAACTATGGCTACACCTTC
>TRBJ2-1|few|-|TRBV14
CASSQAQRPYNEQFF
TGTGCCAGCAGCCAAGCGCAGCGACCCTACAATGAGCAGTTCTTC
>TRBJ2-1|few|-|TRBV2
CASSPQGGYSEQFF
TGTGCCAGCAGTCCCCAAGGAGGGTACAGTGAGCAGTTCTTC
>TRBJ2-7|few|-|TRBV5-1
CASSRPGLQYF
TGCGCCAGCAGCCGACCGGGACTCCAGTACTTC
>TRBJ2-5|-|TRBD2|TRBV3-1
CASSRRTSGYETQYF
TGTGCCAGCAGCCGGAGGACTAGCGGGTATGAGACCCAGTACTTC
>TRBJ1-1|-|-|TRBV3-1
CATSPGLLGDTEAFF
TGTGCCACCAGCCCTGGACTTCTAGGAGACACTGAAGCTTTCTTT
>TRBJ1-2|-|TRBD1|TRBV7-8
CASSLPGQQSLYGYTF
TGTGCCAGCAGCTTACCGGGACAGCAGTCGCTCTATGGCTACACCTTC
>TRBJ2-2|few|TRBD1|TRBV5-1
CASSLRDSASNTGELFF
TGCGCCAGCAGCTTGCGGGACAGTGCCTCGAACACCGGGGAGCTGTTTTTT